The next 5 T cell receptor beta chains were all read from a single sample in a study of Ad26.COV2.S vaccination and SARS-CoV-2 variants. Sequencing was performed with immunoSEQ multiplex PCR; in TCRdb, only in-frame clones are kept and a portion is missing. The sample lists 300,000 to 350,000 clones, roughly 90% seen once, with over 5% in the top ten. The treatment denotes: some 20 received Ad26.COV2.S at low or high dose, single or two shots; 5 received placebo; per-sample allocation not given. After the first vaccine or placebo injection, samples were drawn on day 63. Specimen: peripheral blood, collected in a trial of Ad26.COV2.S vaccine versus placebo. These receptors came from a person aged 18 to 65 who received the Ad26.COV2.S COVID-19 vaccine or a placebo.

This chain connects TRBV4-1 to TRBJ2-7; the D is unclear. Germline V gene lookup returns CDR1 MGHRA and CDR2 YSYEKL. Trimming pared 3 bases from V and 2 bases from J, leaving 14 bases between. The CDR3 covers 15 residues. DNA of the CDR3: TGCGCCAGCAGCCACCCCACGAAAAAGACCTACGAGCAGTACTTC. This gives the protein CASSHPTKKTYEQYF.

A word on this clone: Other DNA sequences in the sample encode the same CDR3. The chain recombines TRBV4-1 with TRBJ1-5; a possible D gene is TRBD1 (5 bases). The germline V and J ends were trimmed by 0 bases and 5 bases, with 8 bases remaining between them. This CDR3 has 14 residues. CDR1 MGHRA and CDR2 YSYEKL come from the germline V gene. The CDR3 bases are TGCGCCAGCAGCCAAGAATCAGGGTATCAGCCCCAGCATTTT. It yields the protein CASSQESGYQPQHF.

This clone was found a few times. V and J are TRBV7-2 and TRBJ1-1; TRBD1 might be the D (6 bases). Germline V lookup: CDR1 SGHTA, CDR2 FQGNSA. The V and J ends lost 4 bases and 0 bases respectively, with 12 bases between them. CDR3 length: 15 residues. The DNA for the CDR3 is TGTGCCAGCAGCTCGAACGGACAGCTGAACACTGAAGCTTTCTTT. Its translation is CASSSNGQLNTEAFF.

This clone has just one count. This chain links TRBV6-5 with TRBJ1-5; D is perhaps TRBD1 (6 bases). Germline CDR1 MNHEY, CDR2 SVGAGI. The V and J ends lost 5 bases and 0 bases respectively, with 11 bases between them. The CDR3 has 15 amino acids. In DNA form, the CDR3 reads TGTGCCAGCAGTCAACAGGGTTTTAGCAATCAGCCCCAGCATTTT. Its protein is CASSQQGFSNQPQHF.

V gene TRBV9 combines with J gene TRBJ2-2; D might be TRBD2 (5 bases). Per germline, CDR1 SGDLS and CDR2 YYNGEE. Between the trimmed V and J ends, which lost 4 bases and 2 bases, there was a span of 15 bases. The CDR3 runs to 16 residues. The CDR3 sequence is CASSPRSGGNTGELFF. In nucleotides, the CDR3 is TGTGCCAGCAGCCCTCGAAGCGGCGGCAACACCGGGGAGCTGTTTTTT.